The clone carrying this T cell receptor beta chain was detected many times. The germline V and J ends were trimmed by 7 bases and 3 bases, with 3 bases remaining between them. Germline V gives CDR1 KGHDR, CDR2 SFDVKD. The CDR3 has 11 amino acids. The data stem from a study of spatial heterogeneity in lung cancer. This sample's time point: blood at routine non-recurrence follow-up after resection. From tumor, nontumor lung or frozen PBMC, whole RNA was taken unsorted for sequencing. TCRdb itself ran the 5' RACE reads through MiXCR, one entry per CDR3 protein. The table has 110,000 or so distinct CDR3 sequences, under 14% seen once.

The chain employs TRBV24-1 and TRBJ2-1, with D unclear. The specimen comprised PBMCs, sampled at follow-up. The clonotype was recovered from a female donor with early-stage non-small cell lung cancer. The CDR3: CATRGYNEQFF. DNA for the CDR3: TGTGCCACCAGGGGCTACAATGAGCAGTTCTTC.